What follows are 15 T cell receptor beta chains derived from one specimen sequenced in a study of shared clonotypes between healthy human individuals. Using immunoSEQ multiplex PCR, the repertoire was profiled, and TCRdb retains in-frame clones only, with some absent. Counted here are 450,000 to 650,000 clones, around 78% occurring once; the ten biggest clones make up around 12%. Sequencing was performed on PBMCs. These receptors came from a woman aged 40 to 50 in good health. Some clones in this sample may be carry-over from other donors' samples.

The CDR3 reads CASSSIAAYNEQFF. CDR3 DNA: TGTGCCAGCAGTTCTATAGCGGCTTACAATGAGCAGTTCTTC. V is TRBV11-2 and J is TRBJ2-1; the D gene is possibly TRBD2 (6 bases). The CDR3 totals 14 residues. The V and J ends lost 6 bases and 4 bases respectively, with 13 bases between them. Germline CDR1 is SGHAT and CDR2 is FQNNGV.

The sample holds one count of this clone. This chain connects TRBV11-3 to TRBJ1-1; no clear D gene. Trimming took 3 bases from V and 4 from J, leaving 9 bases between them. This CDR3 spans 13 amino acids. Germline loops: CDR1 SGHNT, CDR2 YENEEA. CDR3 residues: CASSLEESTEAFF. DNA for the CDR3: TGTGCCAGCAGCTTGGAAGAGAGCACTGAAGCTTTCTTT. The full variable domain, with the rest looked up from reference TRBV11-3 and TRBJ1-1, is EAGVVQSPRYKIIEKKQPVAFWCNPISGHNTLYWYLQNLGQGPELLIRYENEEAVDDSQLPKDRFSAERLKGVDSTLKIQPAELGDSAVYLCASSLEESTEAFFGQGTRLTVV.

The gene calls are TRBV25-1 and TRBJ1-5; the match to TRBD1 covers 7 bases. Germline V gene data show CDR1 as MGHDK and CDR2 as SYGVNS. Germline trimming cut 6 bases from V and 5 bases from J; bases unmatched to any gene: 1. CDR3 length: 12 amino acids. The CDR3 region is CASSRGDQPQHF. DNA for the CDR3: TGTGCCAGCAGCAGGGGGGATCAGCCCCAGCATTTT.

The CDR3 spells CASRHPGTKGYYTF. The CDR3 bases are TGTGCCAGCAGACACCCCGGGACCAAGGGATACTACACCTTC. The V gene is TRBV28, the J gene TRBJ1-2; D may be TRBD1 (5 bases). V lost 6 bases to trimming and J lost 10 bases, with 21 bases between them. CDR3 length equals 14 residues. The germline CDR1 and CDR2 sequences are MDHEN and SYDVKM.

In its sample, this clone was seen once. The V and J genes are TRBV13 and TRBJ2-4, with 10 bases that match TRBD2. This CDR3 contains 15 residues. Germline V lookup: CDR1 PRHDT, CDR2 FYEKMQ (reference sequence). V shed 5 bases, J shed 5 bases, and the junction held 6 bases outside the gene matches. In nucleotides, the CDR3 is TGTGCCAGCAGCCATTGGACTAGCGGTGAAAACATTCAGTACTTC. This encodes CASSHWTSGENIQYF.

This CDR3 is CAWSVFGPNYGYTF. CDR3 nucleotide sequence: TGTGCCTGGAGTGTTTTTGGACCTAACTATGGCTACACCTTC. The chain employs TRBV30 and TRBJ1-2, with D hard to call. Germline loops: CDR1 GTSNPN, CDR2 SVGIG (reference sequence). V lost 0 bases, J lost 0 bases, and 8 bases lay in between. The CDR3 covers 14 residues.

This clone was counted many times. The chain uses TRBV18 and TRBJ2-2; TRBD2 might be the D (5 bases). V lost 3 bases and J lost 7, with 24 bases in between. This CDR3 spans 18 amino acids. Germline-derived CDR1 and CDR2 are KGHSH and LQKENI. CDR3 sequence reads: CASSPFPPRGSSSGELFF. DNA for the CDR3: TGTGCCAGCTCACCTTTCCCGCCCCGAGGGAGTTCCAGCGGGGAGCTGTTTTTT.

The sample holds many counts of this clone. This sequence joins TRBV4-2 and TRBJ1-1; D perhaps matches TRBD1 (5 bases). The V end was cut by 0 bases, the J end by 6 bases, with 17 bases between. CDR1 LGHNA and CDR2 YNFKEQ come from the germline V gene. The CDR3 has 16 amino acids. The chain's CDR3 is CASSQDWGTVDAEAFF. The CDR3 DNA follows: TGTGCCAGCAGCCAAGATTGGGGGACGGTGGACGCTGAAGCTTTCTTT.

The J gene is TRBJ2-2, the V gene TRBV5-1, with D unresolved. CDR3 length equals 12 residues. Looked up from germline, CDR1 is SGHRS and CDR2 is YFSETQ. Trimming shortened V by 9 bases and J by 1 base, and 7 bases separated the two germline ends. CDR3 sequence reads: CATGVNTGELFF. The DNA for the CDR3 is TGCGCCACTGGGGTGAACACCGGGGAGCTGTTTTTT.

The V call is TRBV7-2, the J call TRBJ2-7, with D possibly matching TRBD2 (6 bases). The CDR3 has 15 amino acids. CDR1 and CDR2 from the germline V gene are SGHTA and FQGNSA. Trimming removed 5 bases from V and 0 bases from J, with 14 bases in between. For the CDR3, the DNA is TGTGCCAGCAGCCTCCCCTTACTAGCCTCCTACGAGCAGTACTTC. Translated: CASSLPLLASYEQYF.

The chain has TRBV5-1 and TRBJ2-7; 14 nucleotides agree with TRBD2. The V gene's germline CDR1 is SGHRS and CDR2 YFSETQ. This CDR3 region has 16 residues. V shed 2 bases and J 0 bases; nucleotides not matched to a gene: 1. The CDR3 loop reads CASSFGTSGSSYEQYF. The CDR3 DNA reads as TGCGCCAGCAGCTTTGGGACTAGCGGGAGCTCCTACGAGCAGTACTTC.

Ten or more counts support this clone. At the DNA level, this CDR3 is encoded by other sequences in the same sample as well. V usage is TRBV30 and J usage is TRBJ2-1, with 8 bases lining up with TRBD1. V shed 8 bases, J shed 4 bases, and the junction held 10 bases outside the gene matches. Per germline, CDR1 GTSNPN and CDR2 SVGIG (reference sequence). The CDR3 spans 14 residues. In nucleotides, the CDR3 is TGTGCCGGCTTACGACAGGGGTCTTACAATGAGCAGTTCTTC. Its translation is CAGLRQGSYNEQFF.

V and J are TRBV9 and TRBJ2-7; D gene unclear. The V gene lost 0 bases and the J gene lost 6 bases, with 7 bases spanning the gap. CDR3 length equals 12 residues. The germline CDR1 and CDR2 sequences are SGDLS and YYNGEE. CDR3 nucleotides: TGTGCCAGCAGCGTAGCTGAAAGCGAGCAGTACTTC. Amino acids: CASSVAESEQYF.

The rearrangement joins TRBV25-1 to TRBJ2-5; tentatively, D is TRBD1 (5 bases). This CDR3 is 14 amino acids long. V was pared by 7 bases and J by 1 base, with 13 bases between. Germline V gene sequence: CDR1 MGHDK, CDR2 SYGVNS. The DNA of the CDR3 is TGTGCCAGCACCGGATGGGGCGGCCAAGAGACCCAGTACTTC. Amino acids: CASTGWGGQETQYF.

Here the CDR3 reads CASRPLRWGEAFF. CDR3 DNA: TGTGCCAGCAGGCCGCTTCGGTGGGGTGAAGCTTTCTTT. The chain joins TRBV28 to TRBJ1-1; D unresolved. V was shortened by 6 bases and J by 7 bases, with 15 bases between the two germline ends. Per the germline V gene, CDR1 is MDHEN and CDR2 is SYDVKM. The CDR3 contains 13 residues.